This T cell receptor (beta chain) was found in a study of shared clonotypes between healthy human individuals. Study in general: The study used three CD4 naive, three CD4 memory, two CD8 naive and one CD8 memory plate per donor.

The germline CDR1 and CDR2 sequences are LNHDA and SQIVND (reference sequence). This CDR3 comprises 14 residues. J gave up 5 bases and V 4 bases, and 7 bases lay outside the gene matches. The donors, healthy adults who were HIV-negative, had experienced no recent acute infections or vaccinations. In the case of this clone: The antigen is not known.

Only in-frame clones appear in the TCRdb table, and some are missing; sequencing was by immunoSEQ multiplex PCR. This sample has about 2.4 million clones; around nine tenths occur once, and the top ten carry 0.11% to 0.15%. Findings of the study overall: All-four-donor shared clonotypes had higher generation probabilities than non-shared clonotypes did. Even with large depth, rarefaction showed that sorted-subset sequencing was incomplete.

This TCR came from a man aged 18 to 29 in good health. The sample consisted of naive CD4+ T cells sorted from blood. Subset: CD45RA+ positively selected. The chain combines TRBV19 with TRBJ1-2, with 7 bases lining up with TRBD1. The CDR3 DNA is TGTGCCAGTAGTAGCCGGGACAGCGTGTATGGCTACACCTTC. Translated: CASSSRDSVYGYTF.